This is a list of T cell receptor beta chains from one sample in a study of PD-L1 blockade in urothelial cancer. TCRdb's table, derived via immunoSEQ multiplex PCR, lists solely in-frame clones and lacks some. The sample lists tens of thousands of clones, under 90% occurring once. The material sequenced was PBMCs, taken around atezolizumab (anti-PD-L1) treatment. Receptors were obtained from a man in his 60s with urothelial cancer. Both conserved end residues are part of each CDR3. Fields, in order: CDR3 DNA, CDR3 protein, J gene, clone size, V gene, D gene. D genes are given only for firm matches. Size tells how often a clone was seen (once, few, many) or the class of an expanded clone, and some rows leave it out.

TGTGCCAGTAGTATAGTTGCGGGAGTGGTTCTCGAGCAGTACTTC	CASSIVAGVVLEQYF	TRBJ2-7	-	TRBV19	TRBD2
TGTGCCAGCAGTCGAATGACAGGGATGGTCAAAAACATTCAGTACTTC	CASSRMTGMVKNIQYF	TRBJ2-4	-	TRBV27	TRBD1
TGTGCCAGCAGTGCCCAGACAGGGGCGGGAGAGACCCAGTACTTC	CASSAQTGAGETQYF	TRBJ2-5	-	TRBV28	TRBD1
TGTGCCAGCAGCCACCTGAGTTCGGACGAGCAGTACTTC	CASSHLSSDEQYF	TRBJ2-7	-	TRBV5-4	-
TGTGCCTGGAGTCGCGGCTCGACAGGGGGCAGGGATGAGCAGTTCTTC	CAWSRGSTGGRDEQFF	TRBJ2-1	-	TRBV30	TRBD1
TGTGCCAGCAGTTTGTTACCGGGACAGGGGATCTATGGCTACACCTTC	CASSLLPGQGIYGYTF	TRBJ1-2	-	TRBV27	TRBD1
TGTGCCATCACCTCGGAGGGATCCTCCTACGAGCAGTACTTC	CAITSEGSSYEQYF	TRBJ2-7	-	TRBV10-3	-
TGTGCCAGCAGTGTGGGACAAAACGTCATGAACACTGAAGCTTTCTTT	CASSVGQNVMNTEAFF	TRBJ1-1	-	TRBV25-1	-
TGTGCCAGCAGCTTCTCAGGGGCGCGGGCCAACGTCCTGACTTTC	CASSFSGARANVLTF	TRBJ2-6	-	TRBV5-4	-
TGTGCCAGCAGTTACTCGTGGGGGCGAGGCTACACCTTC	CASSYSWGRGYTF	TRBJ1-2	-	TRBV6-5	-
TGTGCCAGCAGGGCCGGGACAGGGGGTTTCCAGCCCCAGCATTTT	CASRAGTGGFQPQHF	TRBJ1-5	-	TRBV6-1	TRBD1
TGTGCCAGCACTAGGAGGACAGGGGCCGGGGGGCAGTACTTC	CASTRRTGAGGQYF	TRBJ2-7	-	TRBV7-9	TRBD1
TGTGCTAGTGGTTCAGGGACAGGGAAAGAGACCCAGTACTTC	CASGSGTGKETQYF	TRBJ2-5	-	TRBV12-5	TRBD1
TGTGCCAGCAGCCAAAACATGAACACTGAAGCTTTCTTT	CASSQNMNTEAFF	TRBJ1-1	-	TRBV14	-
TGCGCCAGCAGACACAACGCAGGCTCTGGAAACACCATATATTTT	CASRHNAGSGNTIYF	TRBJ1-3	few	TRBV4-1	-
TGTGCCAGCAGTGAGGGGGAGGCACACAACTATGGCTACACCTTC	CASSEGEAHNYGYTF	TRBJ1-2	-	TRBV2	-
TGTGCCAGCAGCCGGACAGGGGTCTACAATCAGCCCCAGCATTTT	CASSRTGVYNQPQHF	TRBJ1-5	-	TRBV7-8	TRBD1
TGTGCCAGCAGCCGACGGGACTACGAGCAGTACTTC	CASSRRDYEQYF	TRBJ2-7	few	TRBV5-8	-
TGTGCCAGCAGAAGACAGGTGACTGGGCTCTATGGCTACACCTTC	CASRRQVTGLYGYTF	TRBJ1-2	few	TRBV2	-
TGTGCCAGCAGCTTAGTTCTACGCGAAGCTTTCTTT	CASSLVLREAFF	TRBJ1-1	-	TRBV7-2	-
TGTGCCAGCAGCTTGGGGCAGGGGGCAGATACGCAGTATTTT	CASSLGQGADTQYF	TRBJ2-3	few	TRBV5-8	TRBD1
TGTGCCAGCAGCTTGGGGACAGGGGATAGCACTGAAGCTTTCTTT	CASSLGTGDSTEAFF	TRBJ1-1	-	TRBV11-3	TRBD1